Reported below is one T cell receptor beta chain. The same CDR3 is also encoded by other DNA sequences in this sample. In the original workflow: Reference gene primer amplification gave estimated nucleated cell counts. Clones were read by immunoSEQ multiplex PCR, and TCRdb kept only the in-frame ones, dropping some. V, J and clone size are taken as reported in that table, and D and trimming were inferred from the DNA itself. The data show some 180,000 clones, approximately 90% seen once. The data derive from a study of blood T cell repertoires in COVID-19. Study context: The analysed material was cDNA or gDNA that came from T cells, B-cell-depleted T cells, or PBMCs.

The CDR3 contains 12 residues. CDR1 is SQVTM, CDR2 ANQGSEA, per germline. V lost 4 bases and J lost 5, with 11 bases in between. Sequencing was performed on peripheral blood. V and J are TRBV29-1 and TRBJ2-5; tentative D call: TRBD2 (6 bases). This TCR came from a man in his forties or fifties who had recovered from COVID-19. The CDR3 here is CSVVGGSETQYF. Here the CDR3 DNA reads TGCAGCGTTGTGGGGGGTAGTGAGACCCAGTACTTC.